The 14 T cell receptor beta chains in this list originate from one sample, sequenced in a study of identical twins. TCRdb re-analysed the 5' RACE reads in MiXCR, keeping a single row per CDR3 protein. This table holds 450,000 to 650,000 distinct CDR3 sequences, just under 10% found once. The same data also contributed to another study, on yellow fever vaccine responses in identical twins.

Sequenced input: PBMCs. These receptors were collected from a young woman in good health.

This clonotype was picked up many times. V usage is TRBV5-1 and J usage is TRBJ1-2; TRBD1 matches at 11 bases. The germline V gene encodes CDR1 SGHRS and CDR2 YFSETQ. The V gene end was trimmed by 3 bases and the J gene end by 5 bases; junction bases not matched to a gene: 6. The CDR3 spans 15 residues. This CDR3 reads CASSWTGGEGYGYTF. The CDR3 DNA is TGCGCCAGCAGCTGGACAGGGGGCGAAGGATATGGCTACACCTTC. The full variable domain, rest sourced from reference TRBV5-1 and TRBJ1-2, is KAGVTQTPRYLIKTRGQQVTLSCSPISGHRSVSWYQQTPGQGLQFLFEYFSETQRNKGNFPGRFSGRQFSNSRSEMNVSTLELGDSALYLCASSWTGGEGYGYTFGSGTRLTVV.

The rearrangement links TRBV14 to TRBJ2-5; no firm D call. The CDR3 extends over 13 amino acids. V was pared by 1 base and J by 5 bases, with 8 bases between. The V gene's germline CDR1 is SGHDN and CDR2 FVKESK. This CDR3 reads CASSQGIGETQYF. The CDR3 region has the DNA TGTGCCAGCAGCCAAGGAATCGGGGAGACCCAGTACTTC.

This chain uses TRBV3-1 with TRBJ2-1; 10 bases are shared with TRBD2. CDR1 and CDR2 from the germline V gene are LGHDT and YNNKEL (reference sequence). Trimming at V came to 1 base and at J to 7 bases, leaving 16 bases not matched to a gene. This CDR3 region has 19 residues. The CDR3 spells CASSQASGSGAGGINEQFF. The CDR3 DNA sequence: TGTGCCAGCAGCCAAGCTTCTGGGAGTGGAGCGGGGGGGATAAATGAGCAGTTCTTC.

This clonotype was found a few times. The chain combines TRBV28 with TRBJ2-3; TRBD2 aligns across 10 bases. The length of the CDR3 is 17 residues. The trim removed 4 bases at V and 6 bases at J, leaving 13 bases unmatched. Germline assignment: CDR1 MDHEN and CDR2 SYDVKM. CDR3 nucleotides: TGTGCCAGCAGTTCCGGACTAGCGGAGTTCAGGCGGGATACGCAGTATTTT. Translated: CASSSGLAEFRRDTQYF.

V and J are TRBV7-3 and TRBJ2-1; the match to TRBD1 covers 8 bases. The CDR3 sequence is 16 residues long. Per germline, CDR1 SGHTA and CDR2 FQGTGA. With V trimmed by 5 bases and J by 0 bases, 6 bases remained unmatched. The CDR3 is CASSQTGQGSYNEQFF. The DNA of the CDR3 is TGTGCCAGCAGCCAAACCGGACAGGGCTCCTACAATGAGCAGTTCTTC.

This rearrangement joins TRBV20-1 to TRBJ2-3; TRBD2 agrees at 7 bases. V was pared by 3 bases and J by 2 bases, with 5 bases of the junction left unmatched. CDR3 length: 14 amino acids. Germline loops: CDR1 DFQATT, CDR2 SNEGSKA (reference sequence). This CDR3 reads CSASIREATDTQYF. CDR3 nucleotide sequence: TGCAGTGCTAGTATCCGGGAGGCCACAGATACGCAGTATTTT.

About this clonotype itself: An end of the junction does not agree with germline; a read error may underlie this. The rearrangement joins TRBV7-9 to TRBJ2-5, with D possibly being TRBD1 (6 bases). The germline CDR1 and CDR2 sequences are SEHNR and FQNEAQ (reference sequence). CDR3 size: 15 residues. This CDR3 reads CASSVATGYQETQYF. The CDR3 region has the DNA TGTGCCAGCAGCGTAGCCACAGGGTACCAAGAGACCCAGTACTTC.

This clonotype was counted at least ten times. The chain has TRBV7-9 and TRBJ2-1; either TRBD1 or TRBD2 may fit D (6 bases each). This CDR3 spans 14 amino acids. V lost 7 bases, J lost 7 bases, and 17 bases lay in between. The germline gives CDR1 SEHNR, CDR2 FQNEAQ (reference sequence). As DNA, the CDR3 is TGTGCCAGCACCGTACCTAGAGGGGGGAATGAGCAGTTCTTC. Translation gives CASTVPRGGNEQFF.

This sequence joins TRBV28 and TRBJ2-7; D is perhaps TRBD1 (5 bases). V was trimmed by 5 bases and J by 0 bases, leaving 17 bases between them. Per the germline V gene, CDR1 is MDHEN and CDR2 is SYDVKM. The CDR3 spans 16 residues. CDR3 nucleotides: TGTGCCAGCAGTCCTCCCCATTACAGGAGCTCCTACGAGCAGTACTTC. It is translated as CASSPPHYRSSYEQYF.

V gene TRBV19 combines with J gene TRBJ2-1; D call uncertain. The V end lost 3 bases, the J end lost 5 bases, and 2 bases lay between the germline ends. This CDR3 spans 11 amino acids. Germline V gene lookup returns CDR1 LNHDA and CDR2 SQIVND (reference sequence). The CDR3 bases are TGTGCCAGTAGTATCCACAATGAGCAGTTCTTC. Translating it yields CASSIHNEQFF.

The CDR3 is CASSSRTARTSAYTDTQYF. The CDR3 coding sequence is TGTGCCAGCAGCTCCAGGACGGCTCGGACTAGCGCGTACACAGATACGCAGTATTTT. The J gene is TRBJ2-3, the V gene TRBV11-2; 9 bases fit TRBD2. CDR1 and CDR2 (germline): SGHAT, FQNNGV. The CDR3 is 19 residues long. With 4 bases clipped from V and 2 bases from J, the junction kept 16 bases outside the gene matches.

This clonotype was recorded at least ten times. This chain joins TRBV29-1 and TRBJ2-3, with D perhaps TRBD1 or TRBD2 (5 bases each). V gave up 5 bases and J gave up 4 bases, with 16 bases separating them. This CDR3 contains 14 residues. Germline V gene data show CDR1 as SQVTM and CDR2 as ANQGSEA. The CDR3 here is CSVPPQWGSDTQYF. CDR3 nucleotides: TGCAGCGTTCCCCCGCAGTGGGGGTCAGATACGCAGTATTTT.

This clonotype came up many times. This chain connects TRBV12-3 or TRBV12-4 to TRBJ2-1; 13 bases are shared with TRBD2. With V trimmed by 5 bases and J by 7 bases, 5 bases remained unmatched. The CDR3 has 15 amino acids. CDR3 coding DNA: TGTGCCAGCAGTAAAAGGACTAGCGGGAGTAATGAGCAGTTCTTC. Encoded protein: CASSKRTSGSNEQFF.

The sample holds a few counts of this clonotype. The chain combines TRBV20-1 with TRBJ1-1; the match to TRBD1 covers 9 bases. The trim removed 6 bases at V and 4 bases at J, leaving 6 bases unmatched. Per the germline V gene, CDR1 is DFQATT and CDR2 is SNEGSKA (reference sequence). CDR3 length: 13 residues. As DNA, the CDR3 is TGCAGTGCCGACAGGGGGGATTCCACTGAAGCTTTCTTT. It specifies CSADRGDSTEAFF.